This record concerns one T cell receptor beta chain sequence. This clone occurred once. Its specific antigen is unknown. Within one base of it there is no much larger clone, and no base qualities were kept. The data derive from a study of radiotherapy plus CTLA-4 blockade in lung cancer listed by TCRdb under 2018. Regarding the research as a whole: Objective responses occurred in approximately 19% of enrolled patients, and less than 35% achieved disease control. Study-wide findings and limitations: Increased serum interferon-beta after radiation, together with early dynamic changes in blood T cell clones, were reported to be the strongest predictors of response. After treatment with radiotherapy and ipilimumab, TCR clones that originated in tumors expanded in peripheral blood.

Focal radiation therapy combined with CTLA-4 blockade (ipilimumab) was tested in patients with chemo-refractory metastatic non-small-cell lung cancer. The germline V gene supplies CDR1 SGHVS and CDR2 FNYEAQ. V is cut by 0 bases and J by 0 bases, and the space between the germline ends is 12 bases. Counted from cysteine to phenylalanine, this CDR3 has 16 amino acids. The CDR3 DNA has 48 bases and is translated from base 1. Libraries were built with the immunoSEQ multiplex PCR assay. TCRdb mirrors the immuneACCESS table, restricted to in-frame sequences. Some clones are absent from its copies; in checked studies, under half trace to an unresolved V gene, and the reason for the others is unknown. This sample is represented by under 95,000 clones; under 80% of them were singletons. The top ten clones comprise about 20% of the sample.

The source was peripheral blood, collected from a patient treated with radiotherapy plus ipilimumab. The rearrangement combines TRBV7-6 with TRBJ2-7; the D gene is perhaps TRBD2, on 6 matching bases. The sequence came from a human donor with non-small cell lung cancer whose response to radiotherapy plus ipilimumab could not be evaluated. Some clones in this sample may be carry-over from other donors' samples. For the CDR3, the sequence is CASSLAAAGSSYEQYF. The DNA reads TGTGCCAGCAGCTTAGCGGCTGCGGGGAGCTCCTACGAGCAGTACTTC.